This TCR beta chain came from a study of T cells in localized non-small cell lung cancer. Assay: immunoSEQ multiplex PCR; the TCRdb copy retains only in-frame clones and omits some. This table holds about 18,000 clones, over 80% found once. Whole-study findings and limits: Longer overall survival was seen with higher T cell density measured in blood. Multi-region tumor sequencing was not done, so intratumor heterogeneity could not be excluded. Measurement of T cell clonality placed uninvolved adjacent lung highest, above the level in tumor. In adjacent lung, a median around 52 of the top 100 tumor clones were found.

To note about this clone: The antigen is unknown.

Material: peripheral blood, obtained before any cancer treatment. The clonotype comes from a female donor aged 60 or older with stage I lung adenocarcinoma.

This chain's CDR3 is CAWRGGGGRREQYF. The CDR3 bases are TGTGCCTGGAGGGGAGGAGGGGGCCGTCGCGAGCAGTACTTC. The chain has TRBV30 and TRBJ2-7; a possible D gene is TRBD1 (7 bases). The germline V and J ends were trimmed by 3 bases and 6 bases, with 18 bases remaining between them. The CDR3 covers 14 residues. Per the germline V gene, CDR1 is GTSNPN and CDR2 is SVGIG (reference sequence). Drawing the rest from reference TRBV30 and TRBJ2-7, the complete variable domain is SQTIHQWPATLVQPVGSPLSLECTVEGTSNPNLYWYRQAAGRGLQLLFYSVGIGQISSEVPQNLSASRPQDRQFILSSKKLLLSDSGFYLCAWRGGGGRREQYFGPGTRLTVT.